A selection of T cell receptor beta chains follows, all from one sample in a study of identical twins. MiXCR, run by TCRdb on the 5' RACE reads, gives a single entry per CDR3 protein. Here the sample spans more than 1.5 million distinct CDR3 sequences, around a third being singletons. Input material: cord blood. The receptors originated from a newborn girl in good health. Each CDR3 is given with its conserved first and last residue. A D gene is named only where the DNA matches it firmly. Rows give clone size only sometimes, using once, few, many, or a class for an expanded clone.

clone size | J gene | V gene | D gene | CDR3 DNA | CDR3 protein
. | TRBJ1-2 | TRBV29-1 | TRBD1 | TGCAGCGTTGTTCGGGACAGTAACTATGGCTACACCTTC | CSVVRDSNYGYTF
. | TRBJ2-5 | TRBV5-1 | . | TGCGCCAGCCGAATACTGCGAGAGACCCAGTACTTC | CASRILRETQYF
. | TRBJ2-1 | TRBV7-2 | TRBD2 | TGTGCCAGCAGCCCGACTAGCGAGGTTGAGCAGTTCTTC | CASSPTSEVEQFF
few | TRBJ2-7 | TRBV20-1 | . | TGCAGTGCTAGGGCGCAGACCTACGAGCAGTACTTC | CSARAQTYEQYF
. | TRBJ2-5 | TRBV25-1 | . | TGTGCCAGCAGTGTGGACCCCGGGCCACCCTACAATGAGCAGTACTTC | CASSVDPGPPYNEQYF
. | TRBJ1-4 | TRBV5-6 | . | TGTGCCAGCAGCTTGGGGCAGGTGTGGGAAAAACTGTTTTTT | CASSLGQVWEKLFF
. | TRBJ2-3 | TRBV29-1 | . | TGCAGCGGCTCAACAGATGCGCAGTATTTT | CSGSTDAQYF
. | TRBJ2-7 | TRBV5-1 | TRBD2 | TGCGCCAGCAGCTTGGGCTCTAGCGGGAGCGACGAGCAGTACTTC | CASSLGSSGSDEQYF
few | TRBJ1-2 | TRBV11-2 | TRBD1 | TGTGCCAGCCATTCAGGGGGCGGCTACACCTTC | CASHSGGGYTF
few | TRBJ2-5 | TRBV6-2/TRBV6-3 | TRBD2 | TGTGCCAGCAGTTACATGACTAGCGGGGGCCAACAAGAGACCCAGTACTTC | CASSYMTSGGQQETQYF
. | TRBJ2-7 | TRBV5-6 | TRBD2 | TGTGCCAGCAGCTGGACTAGCGGGGGCCCCAGGATCGAGCAGTACTTC | CASSWTSGGPRIEQYF
few | TRBJ2-1 | TRBV6-5 | TRBD2 | TGTGCCAGCAGTTACGAAGGACTAGCGGGTACCATCTCCTACAATGAGCAGTTCTTC | CASSYEGLAGTISYNEQFF
few | TRBJ2-7 | TRBV2 | . | TGTGCCATCCTAGAACAGGGTTTCGAGCAGTACTTC | CAILEQGFEQYF
. | TRBJ2-3 | TRBV20-1 | . | TGCAGTGCTAGAGTCGGGACGGGACCTAGCACAGATACGCAGTATTTT | CSARVGTGPSTDTQYF
few | TRBJ1-2 | TRBV3-1 | TRBD1 | TGTGCCACTAATACAGGGGGGACGGATGGCTACACCTTC | CATNTGGTDGYTF
. | TRBJ2-3 | TRBV12-3/TRBV12-4 | TRBD2 | TGTGCCAGTTCCGGGGGGGGCTGGGATACGCAGTATTTT | CASSGGGWDTQYF
. | TRBJ1-2 | TRBV29-1 | . | TGCAGCGTAATGGGGGCACCATACTATGGCTACACCTTC | CSVMGAPYYGYTF
few | TRBJ1-2 | TRBV9 | . | TGTGCCAGCAGCGTATTGGACGGGGGCAACTATGGCTACACCTTC | CASSVLDGGNYGYTF
few | TRBJ1-4 | TRBV19 | . | TGTGCCAGTAGTATCGGTCATGAAAAACTGTTTTTT | CASSIGHEKLFF
many | TRBJ2-5 | TRBV24-1 | TRBD2 | TGTGCCACCAGTGACCCGGGACTAGCGGGAGAAGAGACCCAGTACTTC | CATSDPGLAGEETQYF
once | TRBJ2-7 | TRBV7-2 | . | TGTGCCAGCAGCTTAGGGAGGACGGTGAACGAGCAGTACTTC | CASSLGRTVNEQYF
many | TRBJ2-7 | TRBV29-1 | . | TGCAGCGTTGAGTGGGACCAAACCTACGAGCAGTACTTC | CSVEWDQTYEQYF
. | TRBJ1-5 | TRBV20-1 | . | TGCAGTGCTAGAGTTCGGAAACCGAATAGCAATCAGCCCCAGCATTTT | CSARVRKPNSNQPQHF
few | TRBJ2-5 | TRBV5-1 | TRBD1 | TGCGCCAGCAGCTTGGCCCCTGACAGGGGAGAGACCCAGTACTTC | CASSLAPDRGETQYF
. | TRBJ1-2 | TRBV12-3/TRBV12-4 | . | TGTGCCAGCAGCCAACGTGGGCGAAACTATGGCTACACCTTC | CASSQRGRNYGYTF
. | TRBJ1-6 | TRBV25-1 | . | TGTGCCAGCAGTGAATATTTAGAAGGCGGGGATAATTCACCCCTCCACTTT | CASSEYLEGGDNSPLHF